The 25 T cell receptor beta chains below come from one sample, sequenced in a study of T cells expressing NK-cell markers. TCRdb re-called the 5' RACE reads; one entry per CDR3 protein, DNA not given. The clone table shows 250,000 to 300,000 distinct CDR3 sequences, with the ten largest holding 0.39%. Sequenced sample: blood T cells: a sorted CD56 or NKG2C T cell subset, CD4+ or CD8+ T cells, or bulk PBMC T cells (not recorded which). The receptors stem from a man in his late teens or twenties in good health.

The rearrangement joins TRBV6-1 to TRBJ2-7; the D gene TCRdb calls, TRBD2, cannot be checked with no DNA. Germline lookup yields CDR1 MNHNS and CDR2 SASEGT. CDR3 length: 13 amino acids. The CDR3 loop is CAASGRYGGEQYF.

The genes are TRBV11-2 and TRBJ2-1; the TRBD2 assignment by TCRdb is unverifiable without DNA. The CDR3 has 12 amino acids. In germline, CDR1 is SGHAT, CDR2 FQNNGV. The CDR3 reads CASSLASGRWFF.

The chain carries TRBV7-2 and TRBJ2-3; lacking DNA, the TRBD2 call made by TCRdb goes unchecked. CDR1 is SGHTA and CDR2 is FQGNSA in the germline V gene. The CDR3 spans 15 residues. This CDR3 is CASRRLAFGTDTQYF.

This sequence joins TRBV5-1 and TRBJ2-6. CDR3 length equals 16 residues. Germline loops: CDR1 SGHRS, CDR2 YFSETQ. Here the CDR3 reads CASSLSGRARANVLTF.

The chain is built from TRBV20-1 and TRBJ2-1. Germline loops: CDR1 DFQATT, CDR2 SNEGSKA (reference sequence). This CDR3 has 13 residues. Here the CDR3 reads CSGVASSYNEQFF.

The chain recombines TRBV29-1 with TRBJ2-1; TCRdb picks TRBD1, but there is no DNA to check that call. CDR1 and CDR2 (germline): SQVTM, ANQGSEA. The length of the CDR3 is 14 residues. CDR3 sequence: CSVVRGRGNNEQFF.

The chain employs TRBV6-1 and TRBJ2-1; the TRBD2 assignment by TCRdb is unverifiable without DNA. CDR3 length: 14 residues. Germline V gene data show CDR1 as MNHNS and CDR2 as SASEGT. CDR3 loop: CASSDRPSYNEQFF.

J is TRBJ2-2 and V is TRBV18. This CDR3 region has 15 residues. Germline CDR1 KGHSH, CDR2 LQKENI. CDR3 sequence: CASSPVSGHTGELFF. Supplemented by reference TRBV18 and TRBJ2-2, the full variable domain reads NAGVMQNPRHLVRRRGQEARLRCSPMKGHSHVYWYRQLPEEGLKFMVYLQKENIIDESGMPKERFSAEFPKEGPSILRIQQVVRGDSAAYFCASSPVSGHTGELFFGEGSRLTVL.

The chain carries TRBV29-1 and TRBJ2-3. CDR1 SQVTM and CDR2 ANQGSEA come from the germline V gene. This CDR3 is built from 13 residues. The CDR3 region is CSVAGRVSDTQYF.

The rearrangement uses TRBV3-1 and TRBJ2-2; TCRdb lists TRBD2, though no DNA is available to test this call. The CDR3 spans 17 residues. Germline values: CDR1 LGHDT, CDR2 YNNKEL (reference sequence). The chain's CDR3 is CASSQVSGRARFGELFF.

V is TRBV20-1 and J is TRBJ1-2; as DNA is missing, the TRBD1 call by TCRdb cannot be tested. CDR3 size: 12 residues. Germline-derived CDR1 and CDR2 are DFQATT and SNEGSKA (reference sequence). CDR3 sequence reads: CSASGRGAGYTF.

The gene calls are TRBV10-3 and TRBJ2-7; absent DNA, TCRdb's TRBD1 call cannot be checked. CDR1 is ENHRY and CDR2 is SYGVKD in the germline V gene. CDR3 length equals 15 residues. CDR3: CAISESLTDSYEQYF.

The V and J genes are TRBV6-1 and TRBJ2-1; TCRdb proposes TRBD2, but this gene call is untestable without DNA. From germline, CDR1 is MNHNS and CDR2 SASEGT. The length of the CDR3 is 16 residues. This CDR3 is CASKGASGRFTDEQFF.

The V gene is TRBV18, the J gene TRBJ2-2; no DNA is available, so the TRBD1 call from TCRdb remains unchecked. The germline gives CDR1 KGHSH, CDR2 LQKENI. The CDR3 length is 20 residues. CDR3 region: CASSPRWVRAYSDDTGELFF.

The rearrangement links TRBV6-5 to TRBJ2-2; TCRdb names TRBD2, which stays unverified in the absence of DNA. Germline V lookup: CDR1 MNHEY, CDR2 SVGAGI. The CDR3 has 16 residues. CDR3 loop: CASSYALAGGSGELFF.

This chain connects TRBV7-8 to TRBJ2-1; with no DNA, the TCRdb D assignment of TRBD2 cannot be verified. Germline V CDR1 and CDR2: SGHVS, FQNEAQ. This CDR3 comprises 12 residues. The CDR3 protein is CASSLAGRRQFF.

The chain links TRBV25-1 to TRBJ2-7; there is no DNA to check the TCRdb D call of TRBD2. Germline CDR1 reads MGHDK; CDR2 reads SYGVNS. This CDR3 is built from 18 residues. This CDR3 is CASSATPGTSGRVYEQYF.

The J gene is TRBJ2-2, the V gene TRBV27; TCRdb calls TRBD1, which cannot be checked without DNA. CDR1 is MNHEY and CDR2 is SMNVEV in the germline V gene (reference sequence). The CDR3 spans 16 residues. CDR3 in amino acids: CASSYLSTVNTGELFF.

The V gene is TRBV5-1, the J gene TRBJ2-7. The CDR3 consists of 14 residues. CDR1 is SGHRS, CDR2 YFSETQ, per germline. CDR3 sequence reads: CASSLETHSYEQYF.

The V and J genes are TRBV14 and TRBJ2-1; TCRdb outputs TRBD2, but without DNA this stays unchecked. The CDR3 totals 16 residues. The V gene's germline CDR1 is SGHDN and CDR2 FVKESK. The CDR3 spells CASSQGGTSQGGEQFF. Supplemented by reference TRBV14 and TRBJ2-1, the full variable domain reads EAGVTQFPSHSVIEKGQTVTLRCDPISGHDNLYWYRRVMGKEIKFLLHFVKESKQDESGMPNNRFLAERTGGTYSTLKVQPAELEDSGVYFCASSQGGTSQGGEQFFGPGTRLTVL.

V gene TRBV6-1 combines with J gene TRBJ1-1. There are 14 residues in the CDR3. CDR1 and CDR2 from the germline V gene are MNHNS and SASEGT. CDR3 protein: CASLGKRLGTEAFF.

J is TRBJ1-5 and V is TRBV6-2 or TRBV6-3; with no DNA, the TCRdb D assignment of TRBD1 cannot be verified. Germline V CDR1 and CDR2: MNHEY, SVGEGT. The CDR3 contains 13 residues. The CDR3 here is CASNGQINQPQHF.

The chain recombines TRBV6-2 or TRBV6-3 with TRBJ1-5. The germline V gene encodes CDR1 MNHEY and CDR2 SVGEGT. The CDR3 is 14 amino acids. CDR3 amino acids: CASGKANSNQPQHF.

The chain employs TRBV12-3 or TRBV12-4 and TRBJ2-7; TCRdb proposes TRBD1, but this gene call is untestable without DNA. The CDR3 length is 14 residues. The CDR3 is CACRAGTQLYEQYF.

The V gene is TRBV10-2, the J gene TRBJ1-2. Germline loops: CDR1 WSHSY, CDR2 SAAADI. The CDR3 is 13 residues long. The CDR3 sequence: CASGKDLNYGYTF.